The source of this TCR beta chain is a study of Ad26.COV2.S vaccination and SARS-CoV-2 variants. Treatment in this sample: roughly 19 received Ad26.COV2.S at low or high dose, single or two shots; a few received placebo; per-sample allocation not given. The samples were gathered on day 63 after the first injection of vaccine or placebo. In Boston, an adult donor aged 18-55 years took part. The assay was immunoSEQ multiplex PCR, and TCRdb's table has in-frame clones only and misses some. The repertoire has about 460,000 clones, roughly nine tenths of them found once; the top ten carry 1.7%. Germline V gene data show CDR1 as MNHEY and CDR2 as SMNVEV (reference sequence). The V end lost 8 bases, the J end lost 3 bases, and 14 bases lay between the germline ends. This CDR3 is 13 amino acids long.

The material sequenced was peripheral blood, taken in a trial of Ad26.COV2.S vaccine versus placebo. This rearrangement joins TRBV27 to TRBJ2-7; tentative D call: TRBD1 (5 bases). The source of this sequence is a person between 18 and 65 years old who received the Ad26.COV2.S COVID-19 vaccine or a placebo. CDR3 sequence reads: CASGYGADYEQYF. DNA of the CDR3: TGTGCCAGCGGTTATGGGGCGGACTACGAGCAGTACTTC.